One sample yielded the 10 T cell receptor beta chains listed below, sequenced in a study of blood T cell repertoires in COVID-19. Here immunoSEQ multiplex PCR was the method, and the copy in TCRdb shows in-frame clones only, minus some. The sample lists roughly 140,000 clones, roughly 84% seen once, with 3.5% to 5% in the top ten. The sequencing input was PBMCs or T cells enriched from blood (not recorded which). The origin of the receptors is a man over 45 in a cohort exposed to, infected with or recovered from COVID-19 (not recorded which).

The chain employs TRBV7-8 and TRBJ1-5; D gene ambiguous. Trimming removed 2 bases at V and 0 bases at J, with 5 bases between. The CDR3 consists of 14 residues. Germline loops: CDR1 SGHVS, CDR2 FQNEAQ. DNA of the CDR3: TGTGCCAGCAGCTTATCAGTTAGCAATCAGCCCCAGCATTTT. Translated, it gives CASSLSVSNQPQHF.

This clone was counted once. The genes are TRBV7-2 and TRBJ1-1; 8 nucleotides match TRBD1. Looked up from germline, CDR1 is SGHTA and CDR2 is FQGNSA. Losses at the gene ends were 4 bases for V and 3 bases for J; bases not matched to a gene: 7. CDR3 length: 15 amino acids. The CDR3 region is CASSSRRGLHTEAFF. CDR3 nucleotides: TGTGCCAGCAGCTCACGCAGGGGGCTCCACACTGAAGCTTTCTTT.

The rearrangement uses TRBV2 and TRBJ1-1, with D perhaps matching TRBD1 (5 bases). This CDR3 is 13 amino acids long. Germline assignment: CDR1 SNHLY and CDR2 FYNNEI. The V gene lost 7 bases and the J gene lost 5 bases, with 14 bases spanning the gap. The CDR3 sequence is CASKQGAKTEAFF. CDR3 sequence (DNA): TGTGCCAGCAAGCAGGGTGCGAAAACTGAAGCTTTCTTT. Supplemented by reference TRBV2 and TRBJ1-1, the full variable domain reads EPEVTQTPSHQVTQMGQEVILRCVPISNHLYFYWYRQILGQKVEFLVSFYNNEISEKSEIFDDQFSVERPDGSNFTLKIRSTKLEDSAMYFCASKQGAKTEAFFGQGTRLTVV.

The gene calls are TRBV9 and TRBJ2-1, with 10 bases that match TRBD2. J was trimmed by 13 bases and V by 0 bases; bases with no gene match: 4. This CDR3 has 13 amino acids. Per the germline V gene, CDR1 is SGDLS and CDR2 is YYNGEE. For the CDR3, the DNA is TGTGCCAGCAGCGTAGAGCTAGCGGGAGACCAGTTCTTC. This translates into CASSVELAGDQFF.

The CDR3 loop reads CATSDSDRVSEQYF. In DNA, the CDR3 is TGTGCCACCAGTGATTCGGACAGGGTAAGCGAGCAGTACTTC. V usage is TRBV24-1 and J usage is TRBJ2-7; 8 nucleotides line up with TRBD1. CDR1 and CDR2 from the germline V gene are KGHDR and SFDVKD. J lost 6 bases, V lost 2 bases, and 5 bases had no gene match. This CDR3 comprises 14 residues.

The V call is TRBV12-1, the J call TRBJ2-3; the D call of TRBD2 is as the table states it, not checked on the DNA. TRBV12-1 is noted as a pseudogene. The CDR3 extends over 12 amino acids. The CDR3 protein is CASELGPDTQYF. CDR3 nucleotide sequence: TGTGCCAGTGAACTAGGGCCAGATACGCAGTATTTT.

The chain has TRBV5-1 and TRBJ1-2, with TRBD1 matching over 8 bases. Per germline, CDR1 SGHRS and CDR2 YFSETQ. The ends lost 0 bases at V and 5 bases at J; junction bases unmatched: 6. This CDR3 has 15 residues. CDR3 in DNA: TGCGCCAGCAGCTTGGTGGCAGGGGGCCGGTATGGCTACACCTTC. It encodes CASSLVAGGRYGYTF. Full variable domain (outside the CDR3, taken from reference TRBV5-1 and TRBJ1-2): KAGVTQTPRYLIKTRGQQVTLSCSPISGHRSVSWYQQTPGQGLQFLFEYFSETQRNKGNFPGRFSGRQFSNSRSEMNVSTLELGDSALYLCASSLVAGGRYGYTFGSGTRLTVV.

This chain uses TRBV27 with TRBJ1-5; 7 bases fit TRBD1. Germline CDR1 reads MNHEY; CDR2 reads SMNVEV (reference sequence). J lost 0 bases, V lost 0 bases, and 2 bases had no gene match. This CDR3 is 16 amino acids long. The CDR3 protein is CASSLSGGNSNQPQHF. The CDR3 coding sequence is TGTGCCAGCAGTTTATCAGGGGGCAATAGCAATCAGCCCCAGCATTTT.

This clone is a singleton in its sample. CDR3 in DNA: TGTGCCAGCAGCCTTACTAGCGGGAGAGGGACCCGCACAGATACGCAGTATTTT. It specifies CASSLTSGRGTRTDTQYF. V usage is TRBV9 and J usage is TRBJ2-3, with 11 bases identical to TRBD2. This CDR3 spans 18 amino acids. The V segment lost 4 bases and the J segment 1 base; nucleotides outside the gene matches: 11. Germline V gene sequence: CDR1 SGDLS, CDR2 YYNGEE.

The chain is built from TRBV9 and TRBJ2-3; TRBD2 matches 8 bases. V trimming: 0 bases; J trimming: 0 bases; junction bases outside the gene matches: 3. Germline lookup yields CDR1 SGDLS and CDR2 YYNGEE. The CDR3 has 16 residues. The CDR3 sequence is CASSVGAGESTDTQYF. CDR3 DNA sequence: TGTGCCAGCAGCGTAGGAGCGGGGGAAAGCACAGATACGCAGTATTTT.